The source of this T cell receptor beta chain is a study of T-cell reconstitution after alpha-beta-depleted transplantation in children. The library targeted TCRbeta and was prepared with unique molecular identifiers. MiXCR, applied by TCRdb to the PCR reads, yields one record per CDR3 protein. This repertoire shows about 900,000 distinct CDR3 sequences, less than 30% found once; its top ten account for roughly 27%. This clonotype was detected only a few times. This CDR3 region has 15 residues. Unmatched junction bases numbered 7, after V lost 8 bases and J lost 1 base. The sample in question was PBMCs, mostly from graft donor cells, obtained 360 days after TCRalphabeta/CD19-depleted stem cell transplant. This clonotype originated in a boy younger than two who had a stem cell transplant for SCID, so the T cells may come from the graft donor. V is TRBV12-3 or TRBV12-4 and J is TRBJ1-5, with 8 bases lining up with TRBD1. CDR3 sequence: CASARAGGSNQPQHF. In DNA form, the CDR3 reads TGTGCCAGCGCCCGGGCAGGGGGCAGCAATCAGCCCCAGCATTTT.